The clone carrying this T cell receptor beta chain was seen repeatedly, ten times or more. Its antigen is as yet unknown. The entry originates in a study of CD8 T cells in ankylosing spondylitis. Findings and caveats of the study: It was reported that disease-linked clones were significantly enriched in matched ankylosing spondylitis synovial fluid.

TCR beta libraries were made by quantitative 5'-RACE with molecular barcodes. TCRdb fed the 5' RACE reads into MiXCR, producing one record per CDR3 protein. Altogether just under 95,000 distinct CDR3 sequences are present, about 8.8% being singletons, with the ten largest covering approximately 4.8%. Germline V gene sequence: CDR1 SGHRS, CDR2 YFSETQ. With 3 bases removed from V and 6 bases from J, the gap between germline ends came to 7 bases. The CDR3 is 12 residues long. The J gene is TRBJ2-4, the V gene TRBV5-1; D assignment may be TRBD1 or TRBD2 (5 bases each). This sequence was found in a male donor with ankylosing spondylitis or in good health (not recorded which). Material: blood, either unsorted or a sorted T cell fraction (not recorded which). CDR3 nucleotide sequence: TGCGCCAGCAGCTGGGACGGAAACATTCAGTACTTC. Amino acids: CASSWDGNIQYF.